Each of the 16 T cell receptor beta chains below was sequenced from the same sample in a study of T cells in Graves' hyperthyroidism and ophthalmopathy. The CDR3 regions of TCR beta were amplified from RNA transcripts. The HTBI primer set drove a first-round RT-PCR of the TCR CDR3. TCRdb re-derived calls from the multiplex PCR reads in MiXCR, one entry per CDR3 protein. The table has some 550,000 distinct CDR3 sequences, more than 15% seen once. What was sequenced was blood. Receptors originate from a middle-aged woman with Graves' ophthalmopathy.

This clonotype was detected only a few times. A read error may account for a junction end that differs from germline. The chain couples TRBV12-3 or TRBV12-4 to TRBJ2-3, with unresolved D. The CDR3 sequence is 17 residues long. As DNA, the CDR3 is TGTGCCGGCAGCTCCGCCCACACCTCCATCGACACAGATACGCAGTATTTT. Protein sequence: CAGSSAHTSIDTDTQYF.

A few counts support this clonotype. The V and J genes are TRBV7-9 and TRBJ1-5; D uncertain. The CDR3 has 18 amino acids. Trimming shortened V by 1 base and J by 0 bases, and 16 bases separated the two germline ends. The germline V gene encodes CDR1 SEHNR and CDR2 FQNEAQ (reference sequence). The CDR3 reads CASSLDLTRQYSNQPQHF. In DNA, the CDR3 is TGTGCCAGCAGCTTAGATCTTACCAGGCAGTATAGCAATCAGCCCCAGCATTTT.

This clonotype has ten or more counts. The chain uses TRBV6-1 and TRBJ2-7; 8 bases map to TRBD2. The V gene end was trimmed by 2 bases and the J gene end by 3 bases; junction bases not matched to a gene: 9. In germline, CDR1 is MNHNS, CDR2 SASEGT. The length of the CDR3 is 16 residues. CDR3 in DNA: TGTGCCAGCAGTGAAATAGGGGTAGCGGGAATCTACGAGCAGTACTTC. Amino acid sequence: CASSEIGVAGIYEQYF.

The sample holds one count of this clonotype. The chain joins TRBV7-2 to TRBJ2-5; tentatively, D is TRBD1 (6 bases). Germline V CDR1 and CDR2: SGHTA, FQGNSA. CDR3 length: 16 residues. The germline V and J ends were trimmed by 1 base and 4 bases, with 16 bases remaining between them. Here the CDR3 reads CASSLGSQGRLETQYF. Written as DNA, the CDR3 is TGTGCCAGCAGCTTAGGTTCACAGGGTCGGTTAGAGACCCAGTACTTC.

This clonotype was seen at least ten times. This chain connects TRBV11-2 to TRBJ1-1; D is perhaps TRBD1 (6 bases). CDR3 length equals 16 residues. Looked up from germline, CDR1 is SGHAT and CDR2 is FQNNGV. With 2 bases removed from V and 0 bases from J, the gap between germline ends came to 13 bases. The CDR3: CASSLWMGAVNTEAFF. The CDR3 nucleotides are TGTGCCAGCAGCTTATGGATGGGGGCGGTGAACACTGAAGCTTTCTTT.

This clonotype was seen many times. The CDR3 protein is CASSVVRYSVQETQYF. CDR3 bases: TGTGCCAGCAGTGTTGTTAGATACAGCGTACAAGAGACCCAGTACTTC. The rearrangement uses TRBV6-1 and TRBJ2-5; D uncertain. The germline V gene has CDR1 MNHNS and CDR2 SASEGT. Trimming removed 4 bases at V and 2 bases at J, with 17 bases between. The CDR3 extends over 16 amino acids.

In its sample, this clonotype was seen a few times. The CDR3 DNA sequence: TGTGCCAGCAGGGCATCGGGACAGGCCACAAATTCACCCCTCCACTTT. It translates to CASRASGQATNSPLHF. The chain employs TRBV6-1 and TRBJ1-6, with 8 positions matching TRBD1. J gave up 7 bases and V 6 bases, and 11 bases lay outside the gene matches. This CDR3 contains 16 residues. The germline gives CDR1 MNHNS, CDR2 SASEGT.

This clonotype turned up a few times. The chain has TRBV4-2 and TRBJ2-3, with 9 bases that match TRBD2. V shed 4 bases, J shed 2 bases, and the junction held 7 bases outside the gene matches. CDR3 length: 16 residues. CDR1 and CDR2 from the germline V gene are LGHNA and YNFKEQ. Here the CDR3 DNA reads TGTGCCAGCAGCCTATCAAGGACTAGCGTCACAGATACGCAGTATTTT. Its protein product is CASSLSRTSVTDTQYF.

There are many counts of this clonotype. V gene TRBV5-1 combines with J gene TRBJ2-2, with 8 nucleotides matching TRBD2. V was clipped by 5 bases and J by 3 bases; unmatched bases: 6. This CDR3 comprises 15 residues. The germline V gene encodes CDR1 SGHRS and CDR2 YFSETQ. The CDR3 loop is CASRPTSGHTGELFF. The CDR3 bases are TGCGCCAGCAGGCCTACTAGCGGTCACACCGGGGAGCTGTTTTTT.

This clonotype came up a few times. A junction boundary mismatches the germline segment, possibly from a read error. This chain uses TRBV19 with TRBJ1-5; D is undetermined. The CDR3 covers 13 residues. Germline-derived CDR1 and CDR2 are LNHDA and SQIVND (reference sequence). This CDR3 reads CASSVDARQPQHF. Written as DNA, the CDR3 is TGTGCCAGTAGTGTAGACGCTCGGCAGCCCCAGCATTTT.

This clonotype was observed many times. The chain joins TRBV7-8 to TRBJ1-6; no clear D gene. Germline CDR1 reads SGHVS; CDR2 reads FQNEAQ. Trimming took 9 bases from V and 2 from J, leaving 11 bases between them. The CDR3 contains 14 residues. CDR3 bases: TGTGCCAGTAGCCGTATGGCCTATAATTCACCCCTCCACTTT. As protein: CASSRMAYNSPLHF.

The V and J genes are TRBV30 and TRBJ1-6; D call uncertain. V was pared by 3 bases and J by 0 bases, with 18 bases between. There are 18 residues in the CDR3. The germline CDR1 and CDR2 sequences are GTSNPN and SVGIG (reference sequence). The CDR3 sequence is CAWSEAPSWSSYNSPLHF. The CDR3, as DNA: TGTGCCTGGAGCGAAGCTCCATCGTGGAGCTCCTATAATTCACCCCTCCACTTT.

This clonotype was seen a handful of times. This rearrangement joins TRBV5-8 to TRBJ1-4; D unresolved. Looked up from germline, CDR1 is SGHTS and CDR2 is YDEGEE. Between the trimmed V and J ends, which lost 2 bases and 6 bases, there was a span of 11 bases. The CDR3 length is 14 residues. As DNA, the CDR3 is TGTGCCAGCAGCTTCGGAAAAAGAGATGAAAAACTGTTTTTT. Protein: CASSFGKRDEKLFF.

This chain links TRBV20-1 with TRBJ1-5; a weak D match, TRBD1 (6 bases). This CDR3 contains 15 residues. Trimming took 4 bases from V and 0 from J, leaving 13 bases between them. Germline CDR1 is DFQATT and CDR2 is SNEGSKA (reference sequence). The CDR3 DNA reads TGCAGTGCTACAGCAGGGGAGTTTAGCAATCAGCCCCAGCATTTT. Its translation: CSATAGEFSNQPQHF.

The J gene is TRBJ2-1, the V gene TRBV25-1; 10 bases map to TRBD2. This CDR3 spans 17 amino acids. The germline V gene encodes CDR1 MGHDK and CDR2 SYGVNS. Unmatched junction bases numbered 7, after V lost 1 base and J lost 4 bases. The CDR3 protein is CASSESWTSGSYNEQFF. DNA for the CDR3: TGTGCCAGCAGTGAATCCTGGACTAGCGGAAGTTACAATGAGCAGTTCTTC.

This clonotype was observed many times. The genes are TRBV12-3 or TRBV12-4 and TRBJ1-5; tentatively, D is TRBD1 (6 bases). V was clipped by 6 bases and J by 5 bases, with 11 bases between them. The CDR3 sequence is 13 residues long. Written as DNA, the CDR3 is TGTGCCAGCAGACAACAGGGCCATCAGCCCCAGCATTTT. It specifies CASRQQGHQPQHF.